This T cell receptor beta chain was retrieved from a study of T cells after yellow fever vaccination (dated by TCRdb to between 2017 and 2020). Regarding the research as a whole: Libraries from fractions with low cell numbers were prepared with the SMART-Seq v4 Ultra Low Input RNA kit. Blood was collected at multiple timepoints before and after primary and secondary immunization, and bulk PBMC replicates and cell subsets were isolated. To follow T-cell clones before and after both primary and booster YFV17D yellow fever vaccination, bulk TCR alpha and beta repertoires underwent longitudinal sequencing. Two healthy male donors, one aged 18 to 29 and one aged 30 to 40 years, made up the cohort.

This sample's treatment or condition label indicates: live attenuated yellow fever vaccine strain. At every blood-draw timepoint, two biological replicates of bulk PBMCs were collected. A standard Ficoll-Paque protocol was used to isolate PBMCs from peripheral blood. TriZol was used to extract RNA from bulk PBMCs, from CD4 and CD8 fractions, and from dextramer-positive and dextramer-negative fractions. TCR cDNA was synthesized by 5'RACE template switching, through which a universal primer site and unique molecular identifiers were introduced. Priming of cDNA synthesis was performed from both the TCR alpha and TCR beta constant segments. Two PCR steps were used to amplify libraries, with sample barcodes and sequencing adapters being added in the second step. Sequencing of the libraries was done on either Illumina HiSeq 2500 (2x100 bp) or NovaSeq (2x150 bp). The paper's data handling went like this. MIGEC was used to demultiplex reads and collapse the reads into UMI consensus sequences, and MiXCR was used for V(D)J alignment. Vaccine-responding clonotypes were defined with edgeR using replicate PBMC samples, requiring FDR below 0.01 and a log2 fold change above 5 up to day 15. Bulk clonotypes were assigned CD4 or CD8 identity according to which sequenced CD4 or CD8 repertoire held them at higher abundance. TCRdb applied fastp at Q25 and MiXCR to the public reads, then kept only in-frame beta chains. Rows with one shared CDR3 protein collapse into an entry with the most common genes and DNA. The V and J calls reflect TCRdb's pipeline rather than the authors' work. For this sample the table gives around 340,000 distinct CDR3 sequences, of which 7.5% to 9% were detected only once. Jointly, the top ten make up more than 15% of the sample.

V is pared back by 5 bases and J by 15 bases, with 17 bases lying between the germline termini. Counted from cysteine to phenylalanine, this CDR3 has 12 amino acids. CDR3 DNA is the only sequence kept; it has 36 bases, read in frame from the first base. In the germline V gene, CDR1 corresponds to SGHVS and CDR2 to FQNEAQ. This clonotype showed up just a few times. The antigen it recognizes is unknown. Per-base quality was not reported, and no clone a single base away is much larger than it. Beyond this particular receptor, the publication reports: Because the study included only a couple of donors, the extent to which the findings can be generalized is limited. Computational filtering was needed because FACS-sorted repertoires could contain abundant contaminating clonotypes from the bulk population. The secondary T-cell response was found to be weaker but faster than the primary response, with a peak reached on day 5 rather than on day 15. A small fraction of clonotypes showed up in both the CD4 and CD8 compartments, probably as a result of convergent recombination. After the booster, most of the clones that had expanded following primary vaccination were detected again (approximately 96% of CD4 and roughly 88% of CD8), which suggests that memory was broadly maintained.

The sequence was collected from a man aged 18 to 29 who received the YFV17D yellow fever vaccine. The sample in question was PBMCs, obtained on the day of the first yellow fever vaccination. The rearrangement joined TRBV7-8 to TRBJ2-4, with an unclear D gene assignment. In nucleotides, the sequence is TGTGCCAGCAGCCCCACGGGCCGTCCCTGGTACTTC. This translates into CASSPTGRPWYF.